Each of the 25 T cell receptor beta chains below was sequenced from the same sample in a study of immune cell composition in non-small cell lung cancer. Generated by immunoSEQ multiplex PCR, the TCRdb table keeps only in-frame clones and is missing some. Of around 5,600 clones in the sample, around 90% are singletons; the top ten hold around 6.5%. The normal lung sample lay at least 3 cm, and maximally far, from the tumour. The material sequenced was non-adjacent lung tissue. These receptors all come from a human donor with non-small cell lung cancer.

The chain combines TRBV30 with TRBJ2-2, with 7 bases that match TRBD2. V gave up 4 bases and J gave up 8 bases; unmatched junction bases: 10. The CDR3 spans 14 residues. The germline V gene encodes CDR1 GTSNPN and CDR2 SVGIG (reference sequence). The CDR3 sequence is CAWNLAEGTGELFF. CDR3 coding DNA: TGTGCCTGGAACCTAGCGGAGGGGACGGGGGAGCTGTTTTTT. The full variable domain, with the rest looked up from reference TRBV30 and TRBJ2-2, is SQTIHQWPATLVQPVGSPLSLECTVEGTSNPNLYWYRQAAGRGLQLLFYSVGIGQISSEVPQNLSASRPQDRQFILSSKKLLLSDSGFYLCAWNLAEGTGELFFGEGSRLTVL.

J is TRBJ1-4 and V is TRBV28; 7 nucleotides match TRBD1. CDR1 MDHEN and CDR2 SYDVKM come from the germline V gene. The CDR3 loop spans 15 amino acids. J lost 10 bases, V lost 6 bases, and 14 bases had no gene match. The CDR3 loop is CASSSGTAALGKLFF. The CDR3 DNA sequence: TGTGCCAGCAGCTCCGGGACAGCTGCATTGGGAAAACTGTTTTTT.

This clone appeared a few times. The V and J genes are TRBV5-1 and TRBJ2-1; 8 nucleotides align to TRBD2. V trimming: 6 bases; J trimming: 1 base; junction bases outside the gene matches: 3. Per the germline V gene, CDR1 is SGHRS and CDR2 is YFSETQ. The CDR3 is made up of 14 amino acids. For the CDR3, the DNA is TGCGCCAGCACGGGAGGGGATTCCTACAATGAGCAGTTCTTC. Protein sequence: CASTGGDSYNEQFF. The whole variable domain, remainder taken from reference TRBV5-1 and TRBJ2-1, is KAGVTQTPRYLIKTRGQQVTLSCSPISGHRSVSWYQQTPGQGLQFLFEYFSETQRNKGNFPGRFSGRQFSNSRSEMNVSTLELGDSALYLCASTGGDSYNEQFFGPGTRLTVL.

The chain carries TRBV15 and TRBJ2-5, with 7 positions matching TRBD2. V lost 5 bases, J lost 1 base, and 4 bases stayed unmatched. CDR3 length: 14 amino acids. Germline CDR1 is LNHNV and CDR2 is YYDKDF (reference sequence). The CDR3, as DNA: TGTGCCACCAGCTCCGGACTAGTCCAAGAGACCCAGTACTTC. It is translated as CATSSGLVQETQYF.

The gene calls are TRBV9 and TRBJ2-1; 9 bases match TRBD2. In germline, CDR1 is SGDLS, CDR2 YYNGEE. CDR3 length: 14 amino acids. The ends lost 5 bases at V and 10 bases at J; junction bases unmatched: 10. As DNA, the CDR3 is TGTGCCAGCAGAAGCGGGGGGTCGAGCCCCGAGCAGTTCTTC. This sequence encodes CASRSGGSSPEQFF.

Only one count was recorded for this clone. The chain carries TRBV30 and TRBJ2-5; no reliable D call. The V and J ends lost 5 bases and 0 bases respectively, with 4 bases between them. CDR1 GTSNPN and CDR2 SVGIG come from the germline V gene (reference sequence). The CDR3 runs 11 residues. CDR3 bases: TGTGCCTGGCTAAACCAAGAGACCCAGTACTTC. Translation gives CAWLNQETQYF.

This clone was seen only once. The chain couples TRBV7-9 to TRBJ2-1, with 11 bases that match TRBD1. The germline gives CDR1 SEHNR, CDR2 FQNEAQ (reference sequence). This CDR3 region has 19 residues. V was clipped by 1 base and J by 3 bases; unmatched bases: 11. CDR3 amino acids: CASSLVGGGGTGGYNEQFF. The CDR3 DNA reads TGTGCCAGCAGCTTAGTGGGTGGGGGAGGGACAGGGGGCTACAATGAGCAGTTCTTC.

The rearrangement links TRBV28 to TRBJ2-7; 8 nucleotides align to TRBD1. CDR3 length: 17 residues. Germline V CDR1 and CDR2: MDHEN, SYDVKM. V was pared by 4 bases and J by 0 bases, with 11 bases of the junction left unmatched. CDR3 nucleotides: TGTGCCAGCAGTTCCGTCGGACAGGGTGCCATCTCCTACGAGCAGTACTTC. Translation gives CASSSVGQGAISYEQYF.

V gene TRBV6-4 combines with J gene TRBJ2-3; TRBD2 aligns across 7 bases. Germline CDR1 reads MRHNA; CDR2 reads SNTAGT. The CDR3 extends over 15 amino acids. J gave up 2 bases and V 4 bases, and 6 bases lay outside the gene matches. The CDR3 nucleotides read TGTGCCAGCAGTGTCAGCGGGACCTACACAGATACGCAGTATTTT. Protein: CASSVSGTYTDTQYF.

The CDR3 DNA is TGCACCTCCCCCGGGGTACGCGCGCAGTATTTT. This encodes CTSPGVRAQYF. V gene TRBV20-1 combines with J gene TRBJ2-3; D possibly corresponds to TRBD2 (5 bases). CDR1 is DFQATT, CDR2 SNEGSKA, per germline (reference sequence). The CDR3 loop spans 11 amino acids.

The chain employs TRBV20-1 and TRBJ2-7; D is uncertain. V lost 6 bases and J 2 bases, leaving 5 bases between the germline ends. The CDR3 length is 10 residues. Germline V CDR1 and CDR2: DFQATT, SNEGSKA (reference sequence). The CDR3 reads CSAAPYEQYF. In nucleotides, the CDR3 is TGCAGTGCAGCCCCCTACGAGCAGTACTTC.

This clone appeared a few times. This sequence joins TRBV6-5 and TRBJ1-3, with 9 bases fitting TRBD1. The CDR3 sequence is 15 residues long. Germline-derived CDR1 and CDR2 are MNHEY and SVGAGI. V lost 5 bases, J lost 0 bases, and 2 bases stayed unmatched. The CDR3 loop reads CASSKQGASGNTIYF. The CDR3 nucleotides are TGTGCCAGCAGTAAACAGGGGGCCTCTGGAAACACCATATATTTT.

The J gene is TRBJ2-7, the V gene TRBV6-6; D is undetermined. The germline V and J ends were trimmed by 5 bases and 7 bases, with 18 bases remaining between them. This CDR3 is built from 14 residues. Germline-derived CDR1 and CDR2 are MNHNY and SVGAGI (reference sequence). CDR3 region: CASSQSLWIGEQYF. The CDR3 nucleotides are TGTGCCAGCAGTCAATCATTGTGGATCGGGGAGCAGTACTTC.

The chain uses TRBV2 and TRBJ2-3; TRBD2 matches at 9 bases. Germline CDR1 is SNHLY and CDR2 is FYNNEI. Trimming cost V 5 bases and J 2 bases; bases outside gene matches: 2. The CDR3 is 14 amino acids. DNA of the CDR3: TGTGCCAGCAGTTGGACTAGCGCCACAGATACGCAGTATTTT. This encodes CASSWTSATDTQYF.

The chain joins TRBV11-2 to TRBJ2-7; 8 bases fit TRBD2. From germline, CDR1 is SGHAT and CDR2 FQNNGV. The CDR3 loop spans 15 amino acids. J lost 5 bases, V lost 0 bases, and 6 bases had no gene match. The CDR3 sequence: CASSLDLSGSHEQYF. Here the CDR3 DNA reads TGTGCCAGCAGCTTAGATCTAAGCGGGAGCCACGAGCAGTACTTC.

The CDR3 nucleotides read TGTGCCAGCAGCCCGATAAGGGGGAGCACAGATACGCAGTATTTT. It specifies CASSPIRGSTDTQYF. J is TRBJ2-3 and V is TRBV14; D might be TRBD1 (6 bases). V was trimmed by 4 bases and J by 0 bases, leaving 11 bases between them. The CDR3 runs 15 residues. From germline, CDR1 is SGHDN and CDR2 FVKESK. Using reference TRBV14 and TRBJ2-3 for the parts outside the CDR3, the full variable domain is EAGVTQFPSHSVIEKGQTVTLRCDPISGHDNLYWYRRVMGKEIKFLLHFVKESKQDESGMPNNRFLAERTGGTYSTLKVQPAELEDSGVYFCASSPIRGSTDTQYFGPGTRLTVL.

As for this clone: Germline and junction disagree at one end, which may indicate a read error. V is TRBV7-7 and J is TRBJ2-7, with 12 bases aligning to TRBD2. Germline V gene lookup returns CDR1 SSHAT and CDR2 FNYEAQ (reference sequence). CDR3 size: 15 residues. The CDR3 DNA follows: TGTGCTAGCAGCTTAGCGGCTAGCGGGAGGGGCGAGCAGTACTTC. Translated, it gives CASSLAASGRGEQYF.

The chain is built from TRBV7-6 and TRBJ1-3; D might be TRBD1 (5 bases). The CDR3 totals 14 residues. In germline, CDR1 is SGHVS, CDR2 FNYEAQ. V lost 3 bases to trimming and J lost 3 bases, with 9 bases between them. This CDR3 reads CASSLGTVGNTIYF. Here the CDR3 DNA reads TGTGCCAGCAGCTTGGGGACTGTTGGAAACACCATATATTTT.

This chain links TRBV7-7 with TRBJ1-3, with D uncertain. Germline CDR1 and CDR2: SSHAT and FNYEAQ (reference sequence). The germline V and J ends were trimmed by 11 bases and 1 base, with 12 bases remaining between them. The CDR3 has 13 amino acids. The CDR3 protein is CAEPGESGNTIYF. CDR3 nucleotides: TGTGCCGAGCCCGGGGAGTCTGGAAACACCATATATTTT.

This sequence joins TRBV6-6 and TRBJ2-7, with no clear D. The germline gives CDR1 MNHNY, CDR2 SVGAGI (reference sequence). CDR3 length: 12 amino acids. Trimming left V 6 bases short and J 4 bases short, with 10 bases between. For the CDR3, the DNA is TGTGCCAGCAGCCCCACTACGTACGAGCAGTACTTC. Amino acids: CASSPTTYEQYF.

V gene TRBV27 combines with J gene TRBJ1-5; TRBD1 matches at 7 bases. The CDR3 contains 13 residues. The germline V gene has CDR1 MNHEY and CDR2 SMNVEV (reference sequence). J was trimmed by 4 bases and V by 7 bases; bases with no gene match: 4. The CDR3 spells CASIPGQNQPQHF. CDR3 in DNA: TGTGCCAGCATCCCGGGACAGAATCAGCCCCAGCATTTT.

This rearrangement joins TRBV7-9 to TRBJ2-5; 7 bases are a match to TRBD2. The CDR3 runs to 16 residues. Looked up from germline, CDR1 is SEHNR and CDR2 is FQNEAQ (reference sequence). V was clipped by 6 bases and J by 5 bases; unmatched bases: 15. For the CDR3, the DNA is TGTGCCAGCAGATTGGAGCGGGATCTCATGGGGGAGACCCAGTACTTC. This codes for CASRLERDLMGETQYF.

The rearrangement uses TRBV19 and TRBJ2-7; D might be TRBD1 (6 bases). Germline CDR1 is LNHDA and CDR2 is SQIVND (reference sequence). The V gene lost 6 bases and the J gene lost 1 base, with 13 bases spanning the gap. This CDR3 contains 14 residues. CDR3 region: CASSLQGLSYEQYF. The CDR3 bases are TGTGCCAGTAGCTTACAGGGTTTATCCTACGAGCAGTACTTC.

This chain joins TRBV19 and TRBJ2-5; 7 nucleotides match TRBD2. The end of the DNA aligns better with TRBJ2-7, so the J call may be wrong. The CDR3 consists of 14 residues. In germline, CDR1 is LNHDA, CDR2 SQIVND (reference sequence). CDR3: CASSIGLADTEQYF. CDR3 coding DNA: TGTGCCAGTAGTATCGGTCTAGCGGATACCGAGCAGTACTTC.

This clone has just one count. The chain is built from TRBV7-9 and TRBJ1-4, with TRBD1 matching 7 bases. The germline CDR1 and CDR2 sequences are SEHNR and FQNEAQ (reference sequence). V lost 6 bases, J lost 7 bases, and 8 bases stayed unmatched. The CDR3 is 14 amino acids. The DNA of the CDR3 is TGTGCCAGCAGTTTAATACAGGGGATTGAAAAACTGTTTTTT. Translated: CASSLIQGIEKLFF. The full variable domain, in which reference TRBV7-9 and TRBJ1-4 provide the parts outside the CDR3, is DTGVSQNPRHKITKRGQNVTFRCDPISEHNRLYWYRQTLGQGPEFLTYFQNEAQLEKSRLLSDRFSAERPKGSFSTLEIQRTEQGDSAMYLCASSLIQGIEKLFFGSGTQLSVL.